These 14 T cell receptor beta chains originate from one sample sequenced in a study of T cell responses to AZD1222 COVID-19 vaccine. Sequencing was performed with immunoSEQ multiplex PCR; in TCRdb, only in-frame clones are kept and a portion is missing. The repertoire holds 210,000 or so clones, approximately 94% seen once, with 1.7% in the top ten. The sequences come from peripheral blood, collected 28 days after the second dose of the MenACWY control vaccine. Receptors originate from an adult who received the MenACWY meningococcal vaccine as a control.

This chain uses TRBV5-5 with TRBJ1-1; D may be TRBD1 (6 bases). Trimming pared 7 bases from V and 1 base from J, leaving 14 bases between. Germline lookup yields CDR1 SGHKS and CDR2 YYEKEE (reference sequence). The length of the CDR3 is 14 residues. CDR3 region: CASLKGDGNTEAFF. CDR3 sequence (DNA): TGTGCCAGCTTAAAGGGGGACGGGAACACTGAAGCTTTCTTT.

This chain links TRBV2 with TRBJ1-2, with 7 bases lining up with TRBD1. This CDR3 has 15 amino acids. V shed 6 bases, J shed 8 bases, and the junction held 15 bases outside the gene matches. Germline V gene data show CDR1 as SNHLY and CDR2 as FYNNEI. CDR3 loop: CASRESRQGWLGYTF. CDR3 coding DNA: TGTGCCAGCAGGGAGAGCCGACAGGGTTGGTTGGGCTACACCTTC.

The rearrangement uses TRBV27 and TRBJ2-3; 8 bases are a match to TRBD2. The CDR3 is 16 amino acids. The J segment lost 6 bases and the V segment lost 5 bases, leaving 13 bases of the junction unmatched. In germline, CDR1 is MNHEY, CDR2 SMNVEV (reference sequence). This CDR3 is CASSHLGGGGEDTQYF. For the CDR3, the DNA is TGTGCCAGCAGTCACCTCGGGGGGGGTGGGGAGGATACGCAGTATTTT.

This clone was recorded only once. The chain combines TRBV7-9 with TRBJ1-2; no firm D call. The CDR3 runs 14 residues. The germline V and J ends were trimmed by 0 bases and 2 bases, with 7 bases remaining between them. Germline V lookup: CDR1 SEHNR, CDR2 FQNEAQ (reference sequence). The CDR3 nucleotides read TGTGCCAGCAGCTTAGCCCCAGAAAACTATGGCTACACCTTC. Its protein is CASSLAPENYGYTF.

The table lists this clone with a count of one. The CDR3 nucleotides are TGTGCCACCAGCAGAGATGCGGGTGGGGGGTTATACAATGAGCAGTTCTTC. This codes for CATSRDAGGGLYNEQFF. V usage is TRBV15 and J usage is TRBJ2-1; D possibly corresponds to TRBD2 (6 bases). V dropped 0 bases and J dropped 4 bases, with 16 bases sitting between them. Germline V CDR1 and CDR2: LNHNV, YYDKDF (reference sequence). CDR3 length: 17 residues. The full variable domain, completed using reference TRBV15 and TRBJ2-1, is DAMVIQNPRYQVTQFGKPVTLSCSQTLNHNVMYWYQQKSSQAPKLLFHYYDKDFNNEADTPDNFQSRRPNTSFCFLDIRSPGLGDTAMYLCATSRDAGGGLYNEQFFGPGTRLTVL.

The rearrangement uses TRBV6-5 and TRBJ2-3; no clear D gene. The V gene lost 2 bases and the J gene lost 2 bases, with 14 bases spanning the gap. Per germline, CDR1 MNHEY and CDR2 SVGAGI. The CDR3 spans 16 residues. The CDR3 spells CASSYIRYGNTDTQYF. CDR3 nucleotides: TGTGCCAGCAGTTACATTCGGTACGGAAACACAGATACGCAGTATTTT.

The rearrangement links TRBV7-2 to TRBJ2-7; 7 bases match TRBD2. CDR1 and CDR2 (germline): SGHTA, FQGNSA. Trimming cost V 5 bases and J 6 bases; bases outside gene matches: 10. The CDR3 extends over 14 amino acids. The CDR3 spells CASSLRLAPLEQYF. CDR3 sequence (DNA): TGTGCCAGCAGCCTCCGACTAGCCCCGCTCGAGCAGTACTTC.

This chain joins TRBV5-1 and TRBJ1-2; D unclear. The CDR3 consists of 15 residues. Germline assignment: CDR1 SGHRS and CDR2 YFSETQ. V shed 0 bases and J shed 8 bases, with 17 bases lying between them. The CDR3 sequence: CASSLEPSPYNGYTF. The CDR3 nucleotides read TGCGCCAGCAGCTTGGAGCCGTCGCCCTATAACGGCTACACCTTC.

This chain joins TRBV21-1 and TRBJ2-7. TRBV21-1 is a pseudogene. CDR3 length equals 14 residues. CDR3 bases: TGTGCCAGCAGCGATCAAGAAGGAAGCTACGAGCAGTACTTC. It yields the protein CASSDQEGSYEQYF.

V usage is TRBV28 and J usage is TRBJ2-7, with D unresolved. Germline V lookup: CDR1 MDHEN, CDR2 SYDVKM. V lost 3 bases and J 2 bases, leaving 8 bases between the germline ends. CDR3 length: 13 amino acids. CDR3 loop: CASSLRLTYEQYF. CDR3 coding DNA: TGTGCCAGCAGTTTGAGGTTAACCTACGAGCAGTACTTC. The full variable domain, its missing parts supplied by reference TRBV28 and TRBJ2-7, is DVKVTQSSRYLVKRTGEKVFLECVQDMDHENMFWYRQDPGLGLRLIYFSYDVKMKEKGDIPEGYSVSREKKERFSLILESASTNQTSMYLCASSLRLTYEQYFGPGTRLTVT.

Of note for this clone: Other nucleotide sequences in the sample specify the same CDR3. V usage is TRBV19 and J usage is TRBJ1-1, with 8 bases matching TRBD1. The V and J ends lost 5 bases and 0 bases, in that order; junction bases with no gene match: 2. The length of the CDR3 is 14 residues. Germline CDR1 is LNHDA and CDR2 is SQIVND (reference sequence). CDR3 amino acids: CASSLTGVNTEAFF. In nucleotides, the CDR3 is TGTGCCAGTAGTTTGACAGGGGTGAACACTGAAGCTTTCTTT.

The chain is built from TRBV24-1 and TRBJ1-5; 7 bases align to TRBD1. Germline V lookup: CDR1 KGHDR, CDR2 SFDVKD. CDR3 length: 12 residues. With V trimmed by 9 bases and J by 8 bases, 6 bases remained unmatched. The CDR3 spells CATSRGREPQHF. The DNA of the CDR3 is TGTGCCACCTCGAGGGGGCGGGAGCCCCAGCATTTT.

V is TRBV11-2 and J is TRBJ1-4; D gene unclear. Germline CDR1 and CDR2: SGHAT and FQNNGV. The CDR3 is made up of 12 amino acids. Trimming pared 6 bases from V and 7 bases from J, leaving 9 bases between. The CDR3 bases are TGTGCCAGCAGGGCGGGAGGTGAAAAACTGTTTTTT. It specifies CASRAGGEKLFF. The full variable domain, with the rest looked up from reference TRBV11-2 and TRBJ1-4, is EAGVAQSPRYKIIEKRQSVAFWCNPISGHATLYWYQQILGQGPKLLIQFQNNGVVDDSQLPKDRFSAERLKGVDSTLKIQPAKLEDSAVYLCASRAGGEKLFFGSGTQLSVL.

The chain employs TRBV19 and TRBJ1-2; unclear D gene. CDR3 length: 15 residues. From germline, CDR1 is LNHDA and CDR2 SQIVND (reference sequence). V lost 0 bases, J lost 8 bases, and 16 bases lay in between. The CDR3 DNA is TGTGCCAGTAGTATAGATTGGCGGCTTGTAAACGGCTACACCTTC. It specifies CASSIDWRLVNGYTF.